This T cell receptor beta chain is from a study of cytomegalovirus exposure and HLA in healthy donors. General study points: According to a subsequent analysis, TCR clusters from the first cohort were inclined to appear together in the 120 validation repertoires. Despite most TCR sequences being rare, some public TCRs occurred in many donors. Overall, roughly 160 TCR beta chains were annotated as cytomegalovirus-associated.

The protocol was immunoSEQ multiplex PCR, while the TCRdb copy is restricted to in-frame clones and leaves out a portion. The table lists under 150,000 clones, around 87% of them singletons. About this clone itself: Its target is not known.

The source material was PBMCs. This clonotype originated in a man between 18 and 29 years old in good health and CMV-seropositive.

The CDR3 loop is CASSVVGTGINEQFF. CDR3 nucleotide sequence: TGTGCCAGCAGCGTGGTGGGGACAGGGATCAATGAGCAGTTCTTC. J is TRBJ2-1 and V is TRBV9; 9 bases line up with TRBD1. Germline V gene lookup returns CDR1 SGDLS and CDR2 YYNGEE. The CDR3 consists of 15 residues. With 2 bases clipped from V and 6 bases from J, the junction kept 6 bases outside the gene matches.